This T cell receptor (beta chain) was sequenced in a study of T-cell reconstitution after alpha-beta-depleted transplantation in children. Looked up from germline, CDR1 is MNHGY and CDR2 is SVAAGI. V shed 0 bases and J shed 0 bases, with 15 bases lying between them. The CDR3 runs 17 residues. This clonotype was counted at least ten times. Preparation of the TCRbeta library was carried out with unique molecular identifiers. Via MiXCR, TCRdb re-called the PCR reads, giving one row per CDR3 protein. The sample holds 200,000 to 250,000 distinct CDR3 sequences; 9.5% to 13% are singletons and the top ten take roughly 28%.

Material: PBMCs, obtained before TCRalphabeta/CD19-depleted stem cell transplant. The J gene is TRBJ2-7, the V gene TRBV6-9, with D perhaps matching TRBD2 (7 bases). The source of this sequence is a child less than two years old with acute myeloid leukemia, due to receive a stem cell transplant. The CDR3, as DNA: TGTGCCAGCAGTTATTCGGGGGGGCGGAATATCTCCTACGAGCAGTACTTC. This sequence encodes CASSYSGGRNISYEQYF.